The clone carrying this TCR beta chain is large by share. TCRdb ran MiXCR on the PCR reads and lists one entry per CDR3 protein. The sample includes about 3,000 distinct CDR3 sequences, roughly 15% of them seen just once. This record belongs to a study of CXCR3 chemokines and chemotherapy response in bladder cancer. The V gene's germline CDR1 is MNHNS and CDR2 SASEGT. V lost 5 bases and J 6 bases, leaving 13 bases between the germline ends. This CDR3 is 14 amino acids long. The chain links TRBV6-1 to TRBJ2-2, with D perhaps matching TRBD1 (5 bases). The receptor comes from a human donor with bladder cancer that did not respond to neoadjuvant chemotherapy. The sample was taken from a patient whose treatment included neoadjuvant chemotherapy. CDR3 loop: CASSRNRLSGELFF. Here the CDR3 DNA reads TGTGCCAGCAGTAGGAACAGGCTCTCCGGGGAGCTGTTTTTT.